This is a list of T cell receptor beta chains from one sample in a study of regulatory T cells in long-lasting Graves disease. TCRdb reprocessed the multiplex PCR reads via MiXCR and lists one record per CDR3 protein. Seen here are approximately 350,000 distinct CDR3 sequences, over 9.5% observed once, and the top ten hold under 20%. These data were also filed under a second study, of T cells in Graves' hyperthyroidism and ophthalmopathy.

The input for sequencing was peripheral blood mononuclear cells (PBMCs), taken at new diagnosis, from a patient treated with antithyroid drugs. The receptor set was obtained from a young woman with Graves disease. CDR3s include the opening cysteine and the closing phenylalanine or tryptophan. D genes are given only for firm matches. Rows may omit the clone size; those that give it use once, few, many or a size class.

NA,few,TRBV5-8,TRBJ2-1,CASSRAAGSALVEQFF,TGTGCCAGCAGTCGCGCCGCGGGTTCGGCTTTGGTTGAGCAGTTCTTC
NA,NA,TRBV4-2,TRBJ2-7,CASSQAYSLTYEQYF,TGTGCCAGCAGCCAAGCATACAGCCTGACCTACGAGCAGTACTTC
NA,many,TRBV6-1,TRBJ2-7,CASSDPGHGFYEQYF,TGTGCCAGCAGCGACCCGGGACACGGTTTCTACGAGCAGTACTTC
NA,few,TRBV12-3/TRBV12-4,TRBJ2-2,CASSDGHLTGELFF,TGTGCCAGCAGCGATGGTCACCTTACCGGGGAGCTGTTTTTT
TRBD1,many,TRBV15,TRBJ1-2,CATSIMTGSNYGYTF,TGTGCCACCAGCATAATGACAGGGAGTAACTATGGCTACACCTTC
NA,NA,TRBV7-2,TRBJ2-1,CASSFAGGAQSYNEQFF,TGCGCCAGCAGCTTCGCTGGGGGGGCCCAATCCTACAATGAGCAGTTCTTC
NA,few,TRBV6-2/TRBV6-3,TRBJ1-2,CASSYSEDSNYGYTF,TGTGCCAGCAGTTACTCGGAGGACAGTAACTATGGCTACACCTTC
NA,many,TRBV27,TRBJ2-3,CASGGLFSTDTQYF,TGTGCCAGCGGCGGACTATTTAGCACAGATACGCAGTATTTT
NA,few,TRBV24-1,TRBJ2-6,CATGPRSGANVLTF,TGTGCCACCGGGCCCCGCTCTGGGGCCAACGTCCTGACTTTC
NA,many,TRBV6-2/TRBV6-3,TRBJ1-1,CASSYFDMNTEAFF,TGTGCCAGCAGTTACTTCGACATGAACACTGAAGCTTTCTTT
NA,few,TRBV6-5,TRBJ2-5,CASSLGHEETQYF,TGTGCCAGCAGTTTGGGTCACGAGGAGACCCAGTACTTC
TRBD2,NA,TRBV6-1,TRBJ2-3,CASSGAGGGTDTQYF,TGTGCCAGCAGTGGAGCGGGAGGAGGGACAGATACGCAGTATTTT
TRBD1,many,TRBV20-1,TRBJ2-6,CSAVDRGRYSGANVLTF,TGCAGTGCCGTAGACAGGGGCCGTTACTCTGGGGCCAACGTCCTGACTTTC
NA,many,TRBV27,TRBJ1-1,CASSLSMKNTEAFF,TGTGCCAGCAGTTTATCGATGAAGAACACTGAAGCTTTCTTT
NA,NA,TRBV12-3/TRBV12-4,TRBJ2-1,CASSSSEGAYYNEQFF,TGTGCCAGCAGTTCCTCGGAGGGGGCATACTACAATGAGCAGTTCTTC
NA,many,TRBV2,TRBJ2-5,CASSGAPRGQETQYF,TGTGCCAGCAGTGGGGCCCCCAGGGGCCAAGAGACCCAGTACTTC
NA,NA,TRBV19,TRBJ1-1,CASWGGAEYTEALF,TGTGCCAGCTGGGGGGGCGCGGAGTACACTGAAGCTCTCTTT
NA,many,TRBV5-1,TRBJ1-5,CASSLDGDQPQHF,TGCGCCAGCAGCTTGGACGGCGATCAGCCCCAGCATTTT
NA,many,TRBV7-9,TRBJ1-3,CASSLDPSRGNTIYF,TGTGCCAGCAGCTTAGACCCTTCAAGGGGCAACACCATATATTTT
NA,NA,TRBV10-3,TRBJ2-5,CAISEEMGETQYF,TGTGCCATCAGTGAGGAGATGGGGGAGACCCAGTACTTC
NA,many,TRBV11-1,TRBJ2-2,CASSWGQHTGELFF,TGTGCCAGCAGCTGGGGACAACACACCGGGGAGCTGTTTTTT
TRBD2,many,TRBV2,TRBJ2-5,CASRAGTSGIGAGETQYF,TGTGCCAGCAGAGCCGGGACTAGCGGGATTGGGGCCGGGGAGACCCAGTACTTC
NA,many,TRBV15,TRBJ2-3,CATSRARGAADTQYF,TGTGCCACCAGCAGAGCACGGGGGGCGGCAGATACGCAGTATTTT
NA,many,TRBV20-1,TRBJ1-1,CSASRVWEQTEAFF,TGCAGTGCTAGTCGGGTCTGGGAACAGACTGAAGCTTTCTTT
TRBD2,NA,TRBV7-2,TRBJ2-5,CASSLRRGGGKETQYF,TGTGCCAGCAGCTTAAGGCGGGGGGGGGGGAAAGAGACCCAGTACTTC
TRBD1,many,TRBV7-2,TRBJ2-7,CASSLGVRDRSYEQYF,TGTGCCAGCAGCTTAGGAGTACGGGACAGGTCTTACGAGCAGTACTTC
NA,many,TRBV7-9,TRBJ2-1,CASKMYRLTPIYNEQFF,TGTGCCAGCAAAATGTACAGGCTAACGCCCATCTACAATGAGCAGTTCTTC
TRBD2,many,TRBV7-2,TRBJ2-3,CASSLHPGLAGSTDTQYF,TGTGCCAGCAGCTTACACCCGGGACTAGCGGGGAGCACAGATACGCAGTATTTT
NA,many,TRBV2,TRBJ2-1,CASRQGGNEQFF,TGTGCCAGCAGACAAGGAGGCAATGAGCAGTTCTTC
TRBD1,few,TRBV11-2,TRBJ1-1,CASSPGTGLLWTEAFF,TGCGCCAGCAGCCCCGGGACAGGCCTCTTGTGGACTGAAGCTTTCTTT
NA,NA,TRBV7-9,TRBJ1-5,CASSLLTADQPQHF,TGTGCCAGCAGCTTATTGACAGCAGATCAGCCCCAGCATTTT
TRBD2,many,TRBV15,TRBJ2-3,CATSSRLAGAADTQYF,TGTGCCACCAGCTCACGACTAGCGGGAGCCGCAGATACGCAGTATTTT